This T cell receptor beta chain came from a study of T-cell memory formation after mild COVID-19. Study-wide context: There were largely donor-specific TCR clusters.

TCRdb ran MiXCR on the 5' RACE reads and lists one entry per CDR3 protein. This repertoire shows about 190,000 distinct CDR3 sequences, about 16% found once; its top ten account for around 2.4%. The CDR3 runs to 14 residues. J gave up 3 bases and V 3 bases, and 3 bases lay outside the gene matches. Germline V lookup: CDR1 KGHSH, CDR2 LQKENI. This clonotype was seen just once. Its specificity is unknown. Study results and caveats: Among contracting clones, CD4+ were mainly CM/EM and CD8+ enriched in EMRA.

The TCR comes from an adult woman who had mild COVID-19 (a few samples of this study predate the infection). Cell type and time point are not known. This chain links TRBV18 with TRBJ2-7, with TRBD2 matching over 9 bases. Sample: PBMCs or a T cell subset sorted from them (not recorded which). CDR3 in amino acids: CASSPTSGNYEQYF. CDR3 bases: TGTGCCAGCTCACCGACTAGCGGCAACTACGAGCAGTACTTC.